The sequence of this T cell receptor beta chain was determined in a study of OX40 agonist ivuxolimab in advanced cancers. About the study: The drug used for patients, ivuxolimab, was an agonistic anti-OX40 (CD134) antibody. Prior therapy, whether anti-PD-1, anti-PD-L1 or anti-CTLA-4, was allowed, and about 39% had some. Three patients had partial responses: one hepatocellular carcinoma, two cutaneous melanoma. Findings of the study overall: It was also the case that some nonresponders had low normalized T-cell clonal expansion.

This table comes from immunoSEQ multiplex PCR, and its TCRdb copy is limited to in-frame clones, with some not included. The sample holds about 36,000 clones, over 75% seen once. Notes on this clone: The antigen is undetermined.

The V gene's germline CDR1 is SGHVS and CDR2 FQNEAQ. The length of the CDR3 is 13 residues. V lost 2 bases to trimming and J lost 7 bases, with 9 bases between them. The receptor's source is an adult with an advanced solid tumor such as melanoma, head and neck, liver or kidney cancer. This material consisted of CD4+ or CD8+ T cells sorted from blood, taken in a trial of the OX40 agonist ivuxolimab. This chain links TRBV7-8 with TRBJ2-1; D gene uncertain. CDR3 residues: CASSLSLLNEQFF. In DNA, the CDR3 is TGTGCCAGCAGCTTAAGCCTCCTAAATGAGCAGTTCTTC.